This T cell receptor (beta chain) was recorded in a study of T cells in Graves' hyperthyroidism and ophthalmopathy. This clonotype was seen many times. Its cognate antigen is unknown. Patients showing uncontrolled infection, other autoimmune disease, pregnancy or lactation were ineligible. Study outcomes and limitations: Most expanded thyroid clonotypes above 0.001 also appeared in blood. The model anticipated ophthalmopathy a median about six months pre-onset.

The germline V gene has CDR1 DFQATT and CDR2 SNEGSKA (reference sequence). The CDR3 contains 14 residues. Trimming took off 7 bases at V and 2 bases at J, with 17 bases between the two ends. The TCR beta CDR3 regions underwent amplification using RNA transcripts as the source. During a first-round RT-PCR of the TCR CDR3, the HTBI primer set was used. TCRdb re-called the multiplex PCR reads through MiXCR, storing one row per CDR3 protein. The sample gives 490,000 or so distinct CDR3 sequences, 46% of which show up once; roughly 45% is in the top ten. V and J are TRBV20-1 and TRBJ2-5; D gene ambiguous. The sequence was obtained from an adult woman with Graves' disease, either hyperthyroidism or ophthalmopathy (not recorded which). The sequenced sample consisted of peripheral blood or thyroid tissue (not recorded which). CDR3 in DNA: TGCAGTGTGGTAGCCAGAGGAAGACAAGAGACCCAGTACTTC. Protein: CSVVARGRQETQYF.